This record looks at one T cell receptor beta chain sequence and its context. Antigen unknown. The data belong to a study of T cells after yellow fever vaccination. Study findings and constraints: Primary-vaccination clones mostly resurfaced post-booster (more than 95% CD4, roughly 90% CD8). Although most clonotypes did not, a small share appeared in both CD4 and CD8 compartments.

The J segment lost 2 bases and the V segment lost 0 bases, leaving 6 bases of the junction unmatched. This CDR3 has 17 residues. Looked up from germline, CDR1 is LGHDT and CDR2 is YNNKEL (reference sequence). Synthesis of TCR cDNA relied on 5'RACE template switching, which attached a universal primer site and UMIs. TCRdb re-derived calls from the 5' RACE reads in MiXCR, one entry per CDR3 protein. Found here are hundreds of thousands of distinct CDR3 sequences, about 19% of them singletons; the top ten hold roughly a sixth. Sample: PBMCs, taken before the yellow fever booster vaccination. The TCR originated in a man aged 18 to 30 who received the YFV17D yellow fever vaccine. V gene TRBV3-1 combines with J gene TRBJ2-1; 8 bases fit TRBD1. Here the CDR3 reads CASSQEGGRGPYNEQFF. DNA of the CDR3: TGTGCCAGCAGCCAAGAGGGGGGCAGGGGGCCCTACAATGAGCAGTTCTTC.